This T cell receptor (beta chain) was captured by sequencing in a study of blood T cell repertoires in COVID-19 (dated by TCRdb to about 2020). About the investigation overall: Samples covering the acute and convalescent phases of COVID-19 were provided by collaborators in the United States, Italy and Spain. Samples were obtained from the ongoing ImmuneRACE study (first 160 participants) and from about 1,300 subjects provided by 6 global collaborators. Where available, HLA class I and class II types were taken from metadata supplied by the sample provider and were not determined by assay-based typing. The material from the prospective study consisted of cDNA or gDNA derived from T cells, B-cell-depleted T cells, or PBMCs. Deeply sampled blood TCRbeta repertoires from subjects exposed to, actively infected with, or recovered from COVID-19 were included in the dataset. The sample metadata nearly always contained a de-identified subject ID, COVID-19 status, age in years and sex. The repertoires were released in a freely available public database intended as a resource for research on the immune response to SARS-CoV-2.

The germline V and J ends show losses of 5 bases and 4 bases respectively, and no gene match explains 10 bases of the junction. There are 16 amino acids in the CDR3, from cysteine to phenylalanine inclusive. Only CDR3 DNA is held: 48 bases, read in frame from base 1. CDR1 SGHTA and CDR2 FQGNSA are derived from the germline V gene. General findings and caveats noted by the study authors: The amount of clinical and demographic metadata varied by source and participant and was provided uncurated.

Each collaborating institution followed its own protocols to collect whole blood in K2EDTA tubes. For TCRbeta analysis, collaborator samples were shipped as frozen whole blood, as isolated PBMCs, or as DNA extracted from either sample type. TCRbeta CDR3 regions were amplified from genomic DNA using the immunoSEQ Assay, a bias-controlled multiplex PCR. For the original study's pipeline: The number of nucleated cells in each sample was estimated by amplification of reference gene primers within the assay. Sequence reads were collapsed and filtered to measure the absolute abundance of every unique TCRbeta CDR3 rearrangement. For each sample, productive Simpson clonality was calculated as the square root of Simpson's diversity index over productive rearrangements. Held by TCRdb, this immuneACCESS table contains in-frame sequences only and omits some clones. Under half of the omission traces to an unresolved V gene where checked; the cause of the rest is unknown. The DNA gave D and trimming, while V, J and clone size come from that table. The sample data list tens of thousands of clones, and roughly 80% of these were observed just once. The ten biggest clones cover roughly 2.6% of the sample.

In the case of this clone: Its antigen specificity is not known. No much larger clonotype is one base removed from it; base qualities were not supplied.

The sequencing sample was made of peripheral blood. The rearrangement combines TRBV7-2 with TRBJ2-7; 11 middle bases align to TRBD1. The clonotype was recovered from a woman aged 60 to 75 with acute or convalescent COVID-19. This receptor carries the CDR3 CASSRRPGTGGYEQYF. The nucleotide sequence is given as TGTGCCAGCAGCAGACGACCCGGGACAGGGGGTTACGAGCAGTACTTC.